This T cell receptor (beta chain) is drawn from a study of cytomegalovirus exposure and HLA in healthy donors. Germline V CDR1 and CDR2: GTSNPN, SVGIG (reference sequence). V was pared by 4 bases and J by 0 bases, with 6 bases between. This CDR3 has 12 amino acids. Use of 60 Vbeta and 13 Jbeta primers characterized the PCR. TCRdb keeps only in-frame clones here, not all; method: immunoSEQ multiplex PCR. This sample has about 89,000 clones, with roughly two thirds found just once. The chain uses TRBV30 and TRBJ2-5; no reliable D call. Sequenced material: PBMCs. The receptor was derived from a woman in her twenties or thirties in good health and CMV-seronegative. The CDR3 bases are TGTGCCTGGACTCCGTACCAAGAGACCCAGTACTTC. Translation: CAWTPYQETQYF. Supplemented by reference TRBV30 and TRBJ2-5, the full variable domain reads SQTIHQWPATLVQPVGSPLSLECTVEGTSNPNLYWYRQAAGRGLQLLFYSVGIGQISSEVPQNLSASRPQDRQFILSSKKLLLSDSGFYLCAWTPYQETQYFGPGTRLLVL.